This T cell receptor beta chain was identified in a study of blood T cell repertoires in COVID-19. Study-level background: COVID-19 samples collected from the United States, Italy and Spain covered acute and convalescent phases. Nucleic acid was either cDNA or gDNA, and it came from T cells, B-cell-depleted T cells, or PBMCs.

The V gene's germline CDR1 is MNHEY and CDR2 SMNVEV (reference sequence). V lost 5 bases, J lost 5 bases, and 15 bases lay in between. This CDR3 comprises 14 residues. Profiling relied on immunoSEQ multiplex PCR, and the TCRdb table lists in-frame clones only, not all of them. Of approximately 90,000 clones in the sample, about 88% were seen once. The genes are TRBV27 and TRBJ2-5; perhaps TRBD2 as D (6 bases). Sequencing was done on a sample of peripheral blood. The TCR comes from a man at least 80 years old with active or convalescent COVID-19. CDR3 in DNA: TGTGCCAGCAGTGGCGGAGGGCCACGGGAGACCCAGTACTTC. Its protein is CASSGGGPRETQYF.